The 30 T cell receptor beta chains reported below all come from one sample, sequenced in a study of early T cells in non-severe SARS-CoV-2 infection. TCRdb reprocessed the 5' RACE reads with MiXCR, giving one entry per CDR3 protein. The data contain some 49,000 distinct CDR3 sequences, over 7% of them singletons. Sequenced sample: whole blood. Every receptor here comes from an adult who was a healthcare worker with PCR-confirmed SARS-CoV-2 infection or an uninfected control (not recorded which).

The chain combines TRBV20-1 with TRBJ2-5; D is perhaps TRBD1 (5 bases). Trimming took 1 base from V and 3 from J, leaving 12 bases between them. CDR1 is DFQATT and CDR2 is SNEGSKA in the germline V gene (reference sequence). The length of the CDR3 is 14 residues. CDR3 region: CSARVGPAKETQYF. DNA for the CDR3: TGCAGTGCTAGAGTGGGGCCAGCTAAAGAGACCCAGTACTTC.

The chain recombines TRBV20-1 with TRBJ2-1, with D uncertain. Trimming cost V 1 base and J 4 bases, with 17 bases left between them. The CDR3 sequence is 16 residues long. Germline CDR1 is DFQATT and CDR2 is SNEGSKA (reference sequence). The CDR3 region is CSARALDGQNYNEQFF. In DNA, the CDR3 is TGCAGTGCTAGAGCCCTGGACGGCCAGAATTACAATGAGCAGTTCTTC.

This clonotype was seen a handful of times. The rearrangement joins TRBV7-6 to TRBJ2-2; the match to TRBD1 covers 7 bases. Germline V gene data show CDR1 as SGHVS and CDR2 as FNYEAQ. V shed 2 bases and J 5 bases; nucleotides not matched to a gene: 5. The CDR3 is 15 residues long. The CDR3 sequence is CASSLRQGGTGELFF. The CDR3 DNA sequence: TGTGCCAGCAGCTTAAGACAGGGCGGTACCGGGGAGCTGTTTTTT.

There are many counts of this clonotype. This chain links TRBV15 with TRBJ2-1, with D possibly matching TRBD1 (6 bases). V lost 2 bases and J lost 8, with 13 bases in between. The germline CDR1 and CDR2 sequences are LNHNV and YYDKDF (reference sequence). The CDR3 has 14 amino acids. The CDR3 bases are TGTGCCACCAGCAGAACCCTACAGGGCTATGAGCAGTTCTTC. This encodes CATSRTLQGYEQFF.

The chain is built from TRBV12-5 and TRBJ2-2; no clear D gene. Deletions cut 1 base from V and 4 bases from J, with 7 bases between. This CDR3 comprises 14 residues. CDR1 LGHNT and CDR2 FRNRAP come from the germline V gene. The CDR3 bases are TGTGCTAGTGGTTTGGAGACATCCACCGGGGAGCTGTTTTTT. This sequence encodes CASGLETSTGELFF.

This clonotype was observed a handful of times. Here the CDR3 reads CASSSKQGVNGEKLFF. In DNA form, the CDR3 reads TGTGCCAGCAGCTCCAAACAGGGGGTGAACGGTGAAAAACTGTTTTTT. The chain links TRBV13 to TRBJ1-4, with 8 bases that match TRBD1. The germline V gene encodes CDR1 PRHDT and CDR2 FYEKMQ (reference sequence). The V gene end was trimmed by 4 bases and the J gene end by 7 bases; junction bases not matched to a gene: 11. The CDR3 sequence is 16 residues long.

At least ten counts were recorded for this clonotype. This rearrangement joins TRBV28 to TRBJ2-1; maybe TRBD2 (6 bases). The germline V and J ends were trimmed by 4 bases and 10 bases, with 11 bases remaining between them. In germline, CDR1 is MDHEN, CDR2 SYDVKM. The CDR3 is 12 residues long. The CDR3 nucleotides are TGTGCCAGCAGTTATGGGGGGAGGGAGCAGTTCTTC. It encodes CASSYGGREQFF.

Only a few counts were recorded for this clonotype. The chain couples TRBV5-6 to TRBJ1-1, with unresolved D. There are 15 residues in the CDR3. The germline gives CDR1 SGHDT, CDR2 YYEEEE. V was shortened by 3 bases and J by 1 base, with 13 bases between the two germline ends. DNA for the CDR3: TGTGCCAGCAGCTATGGACGCCTGGGGAACACTGAAGCTTTCTTT. It translates to CASSYGRLGNTEAFF.

The rearrangement uses TRBV7-9 and TRBJ1-1, with D uncertain. Trimming cost V 5 bases and J 6 bases, with 10 bases left between them. Germline V gene lookup returns CDR1 SEHNR and CDR2 FQNEAQ (reference sequence). The CDR3 has 12 residues. CDR3 loop: CASSPNRPEAFF. The DNA of the CDR3 is TGTGCCAGCAGCCCCAACAGACCTGAAGCTTTCTTT.

This chain connects TRBV12-3 or TRBV12-4 to TRBJ1-4, with TRBD1 matching over 7 bases. Trimming cost V 0 bases and J 8 bases; bases outside gene matches: 6. The CDR3 runs 15 residues. Here the CDR3 reads CASSLAGGAREKLFF. CDR3 in DNA: TGTGCCAGCAGTTTAGCAGGGGGCGCAAGGGAAAAACTGTTTTTT.

A few counts support this clonotype. The chain employs TRBV6-1 and TRBJ2-1; 12 nucleotides line up with TRBD1. After removal of 8 bases from V and 9 bases from J, the junction contained 8 bases not matched to a gene. The CDR3 is made up of 14 amino acids. The V gene's germline CDR1 is MNHNS and CDR2 SASEGT. For the CDR3, the DNA is TGTGCCAGCCAGCCGGGACAGGGGGCCAGTGAGCAGTTCTTC. The encoded protein is CASQPGQGASEQFF.

The chain carries TRBV7-9 and TRBJ2-7, with 11 bases fitting TRBD2. Germline CDR1 SEHNR, CDR2 FQNEAQ (reference sequence). The CDR3 contains 14 residues. With V trimmed by 5 bases and J by 7 bases, 7 bases remained unmatched. The CDR3 bases are TGTGCCAGCAGCCAGGGACTAGCGGCGGGAGAGCAGTACTTC. It translates to CASSQGLAAGEQYF.

This clonotype was observed a handful of times. The rearrangement joins TRBV2 to TRBJ1-1; no firm D call. Germline CDR1 is SNHLY and CDR2 is FYNNEI. The CDR3 has 14 residues. The V gene lost 3 bases and the J gene lost 4 bases, with 12 bases spanning the gap. Written as DNA, the CDR3 is TGTGCCAGCAGTGACCCCCTGAGGCGCACTGAAGCTTTCTTT. Its protein product is CASSDPLRRTEAFF.

Ten or more counts support this clonotype. V gene TRBV20-1 combines with J gene TRBJ2-3; 13 bases are a match to TRBD2. Germline V CDR1 and CDR2: DFQATT, SNEGSKA (reference sequence). The CDR3 is 15 amino acids. The J segment lost 4 bases and the V segment lost 1 base, leaving 2 bases of the junction unmatched. The CDR3 sequence: CSARGTSGGSDTQYF. The CDR3 bases are TGCAGTGCTAGAGGGACTAGCGGGGGATCAGATACGCAGTATTTT.

The chain couples TRBV6-6 to TRBJ2-3; 9 bases align to TRBD2. V shed 5 bases and J 2 bases; nucleotides not matched to a gene: 11. The germline gives CDR1 MNHNY, CDR2 SVGAGI (reference sequence). The CDR3 is made up of 17 amino acids. CDR3 nucleotides: TGTGCCAGCAGTAACCCTCTAGCGGGGACCATCACAGATACGCAGTATTTT. Protein product: CASSNPLAGTITDTQYF.

J is TRBJ2-7 and V is TRBV14; D is possibly TRBD1 (5 bases). In germline, CDR1 is SGHDN, CDR2 FVKESK. The CDR3 has 15 residues. Deletions cut 3 bases from V and 1 base from J, with 13 bases between. The CDR3 spells CASSQGQARSYEQYF. CDR3 nucleotide sequence: TGTGCCAGCAGCCAGGGGCAGGCCAGATCCTACGAGCAGTACTTC.

The sample holds many counts of this clonotype. The genes are TRBV20-1 and TRBJ2-1; TRBD2 matches 7 bases. Germline CDR1 reads DFQATT; CDR2 reads SNEGSKA (reference sequence). The CDR3 has 13 residues. Losses at the gene ends were 4 bases for V and 10 bases for J; bases not matched to a gene: 10. For the CDR3, the DNA is TGCAGTGCTAACAGCGGGACGGCCGGGGAGCAGTTCTTC. It yields the protein CSANSGTAGEQFF.

The V gene is TRBV6-1, the J gene TRBJ2-4, with D possibly called TRBD1 or TRBD2 (5 bases each). Germline-derived CDR1 and CDR2 are MNHNS and SASEGT. V shed 6 bases and J shed 8 bases, with 17 bases lying between them. This CDR3 has 14 residues. CDR3 residues: CASRKPGRGDIQYF. The CDR3, as DNA: TGTGCCAGCAGAAAACCGGGCCGAGGGGACATTCAGTACTTC.

A few counts support this clonotype. The gene calls are TRBV3-1 and TRBJ2-7; TRBD1 agrees at 8 bases. The germline CDR1 and CDR2 sequences are LGHDT and YNNKEL (reference sequence). CDR3 length equals 15 residues. V lost 2 bases and J lost 7; bases outside the gene matches: 10. For the CDR3, the DNA is TGTGCCAGCAGCCAATCCGGGACAGGCGCCTCGGAGCAGTACTTC. As protein: CASSQSGTGASEQYF.

This chain uses TRBV11-2 with TRBJ2-5, with D hard to call. The V gene's germline CDR1 is SGHAT and CDR2 FQNNGV. The CDR3 is made up of 15 amino acids. V was pared by 7 bases and J by 5 bases, with 20 bases between. The CDR3 nucleotides read TGTGCCAGCACCAAAAGTCCAGTACCCTCGGAGACCCAGTACTTC. Protein: CASTKSPVPSETQYF.

This clonotype was picked up many times. The chain employs TRBV12-3 or TRBV12-4 and TRBJ2-3; TRBD1 matches 7 bases. There are 14 residues in the CDR3. Trimming took 6 bases from V and 6 from J; bases not matched to a gene: 9. CDR3 in DNA: TGTGCCAGCAGCCTGGGACAGAGAAGGGATACGCAGTATTTT. Residues: CASSLGQRRDTQYF.

This clonotype was seen only a few times. V is TRBV7-9 and J is TRBJ2-5; the match to TRBD1 covers 12 bases. Germline CDR1 is SEHNR and CDR2 is FQNEAQ (reference sequence). CDR3 length: 15 amino acids. Germline trimming cut 5 bases from V and 4 bases from J; bases unmatched to any gene: 5. The CDR3 DNA reads as TGTGCCAGCAGCGTCGGGACAGGGGGCAGAGAGACCCAGTACTTC. It specifies CASSVGTGGRETQYF.

The chain joins TRBV28 to TRBJ1-2; D uncertain. Germline CDR1 MDHEN, CDR2 SYDVKM. V was cut by 0 bases and J by 2 bases, with 4 bases left in between. The CDR3 is 13 amino acids. The CDR3 bases are TGTGCCAGCAGTTTATGGTCGAACTATGGCTACACCTTC. The encoded protein is CASSLWSNYGYTF.

This clonotype was counted ten times or more. The rearrangement uses TRBV7-9 and TRBJ2-1, with 8 bases lining up with TRBD1. V shed 5 bases and J 5 bases; nucleotides not matched to a gene: 8. Germline V CDR1 and CDR2: SEHNR, FQNEAQ (reference sequence). This CDR3 has 15 residues. DNA of the CDR3: TGTGCCAGCAGCCCCCGGGACAGGTCTGACAATGAGCAGTTCTTC. It translates to CASSPRDRSDNEQFF.

The chain combines TRBV7-9 with TRBJ2-1; 9 bases are a match to TRBD2. Trimming removed 2 bases from V and 8 bases from J; junction bases left unmatched: 10. The CDR3 contains 16 residues. Germline V gene sequence: CDR1 SEHNR, CDR2 FQNEAQ (reference sequence). The CDR3, as DNA: TGTGCCAGCAGCTTATGGGGCGGGACTAGCCTCTATGAGCAGTTCTTC. Translated: CASSLWGGTSLYEQFF.

As to this clonotype: This may come from a read error, since a much larger clone is one base off. V gene TRBV2 combines with J gene TRBJ1-1; perhaps TRBD1 as D (5 bases). CDR1 SNHLY and CDR2 FYNNEI come from the germline V gene. V was clipped by 8 bases and J by 5 bases, with 9 bases between them. The CDR3 length is 11 residues. CDR3 in amino acids: CASGGGTEAFF. In nucleotides, the CDR3 is TGTGCCAGCGGTGGGGGGACTGAAGCTTTCTTT.

This clonotype was seen a handful of times. V is TRBV14 and J is TRBJ1-6; D not certain. The ends were cut back, 1 base at V and 10 bases at J, with 5 bases in the middle. In germline, CDR1 is SGHDN, CDR2 FVKESK. The CDR3 contains 12 residues. CDR3 loop: CASSQVESPLHF. The CDR3 nucleotides read TGTGCCAGCAGCCAAGTGGAGTCACCCCTCCACTTT.

V and J are TRBV7-9 and TRBJ2-7, with 10 bases matching TRBD2. Looked up from germline, CDR1 is SEHNR and CDR2 is FQNEAQ (reference sequence). CDR3 length: 13 amino acids. V shed 7 bases, J shed 4 bases, and the junction held 4 bases outside the gene matches. CDR3: CASNSGRGYEQYF. CDR3 in DNA: TGTGCCAGCAACAGCGGGAGGGGGTACGAGCAGTACTTC. The full variable domain, its missing parts supplied by reference TRBV7-9 and TRBJ2-7, is DTGVSQNPRHKITKRGQNVTFRCDPISEHNRLYWYRQTLGQGPEFLTYFQNEAQLEKSRLLSDRFSAERPKGSFSTLEIQRTEQGDSAMYLCASNSGRGYEQYFGPGTRLTVT.

A remark on this clonotype: A much larger clone lies a single base off, so this may be a read error. The rearrangement links TRBV19 to TRBJ1-5; D ambiguous. This CDR3 has 12 residues. Germline V CDR1 and CDR2: LNHDA, SQIVND (reference sequence). The CDR3, as DNA: TGTGCCAGTAGTATCTATAATCAGCCCCAGCGTTTT. This sequence encodes CASSIYNQPQRF.

The chain employs TRBV7-9 and TRBJ1-2; possible D gene TRBD1, 6 bases. CDR3 length: 14 residues. V shed 5 bases and J shed 0 bases, with 10 bases lying between them. CDR1 and CDR2 from the germline V gene are SEHNR and FQNEAQ (reference sequence). The DNA of the CDR3 is TGTGCCAGCAGCCCTAGACAGGCTAACTATGGCTACACCTTC. As protein: CASSPRQANYGYTF. Full variable domain (rest looked up from reference TRBV7-9 and TRBJ1-2): DTGVSQNPRHKITKRGQNVTFRCDPISEHNRLYWYRQTLGQGPEFLTYFQNEAQLEKSRLLSDRFSAERPKGSFSTLEIQRTEQGDSAMYLCASSPRQANYGYTFGSGTRLTVV.